One sample yielded the 19 T cell receptor beta chains listed below, sequenced in a study of early T cells in non-severe SARS-CoV-2 infection. TCRdb itself ran the 5' RACE reads through MiXCR, one entry per CDR3 protein. This table holds some 40,000 distinct CDR3 sequences, roughly 3.9% found once. The material sequenced was whole blood. The receptors stem from an adult who was a healthcare worker with PCR-confirmed SARS-CoV-2 infection or an uninfected control (not recorded which).

The chain combines TRBV4-3 with TRBJ2-2; D not resolved. The CDR3 runs 14 residues. V was trimmed by 2 bases and J by 5 bases, leaving 9 bases between them. The germline gives CDR1 LGHNA, CDR2 YSLEER. The CDR3 here is CASSQIERTGELFF. In DNA, the CDR3 is TGCGCCAGCAGCCAAATCGAAAGAACCGGGGAGCTGTTTTTT.

This clonotype was seen ten or more times. The rearrangement uses TRBV5-1 and TRBJ2-3; 9 bases fit TRBD2. From germline, CDR1 is SGHRS and CDR2 YFSETQ. V lost 3 bases to trimming and J lost 11 bases; unmatched junction nucleotides: 7. The CDR3 is 13 residues long. The CDR3 DNA reads TGCGCCAGCAGCTCGGTAGCGGGAGAGGGGCAGTATTTT. Its translation is CASSSVAGEGQYF.

In its sample, this clonotype was seen many times. The chain uses TRBV29-1 and TRBJ1-1; the match to TRBD1 covers 9 bases. CDR1 SQVTM and CDR2 ANQGSEA come from the germline V gene. With 3 bases clipped from V and 6 bases from J, the junction kept 8 bases outside the gene matches. The length of the CDR3 is 14 residues. This chain's CDR3 is CSVEGGQGTAEAFF. The CDR3 DNA is TGCAGCGTTGAGGGGGGACAGGGAACTGCTGAAGCTTTCTTT.

This clonotype was seen more than once but under ten times. The chain uses TRBV28 and TRBJ2-7; the D gene is possibly TRBD2 (5 bases). CDR1 is MDHEN and CDR2 is SYDVKM in the germline V gene. This CDR3 comprises 16 residues. V shed 9 bases and J shed 5 bases, with 26 bases lying between them. CDR3 region: CASEPFTGYGVHEQYF. CDR3 in DNA: TGTGCCAGTGAACCCTTCACGGGATACGGCGTCCACGAGCAGTACTTC.

This clonotype was seen repeatedly, ten times or more. V gene TRBV10-3 combines with J gene TRBJ2-3; the match to TRBD2 covers 13 bases. Unmatched junction bases numbered 13, after V lost 2 bases and J lost 2 bases. This CDR3 is 20 amino acids long. The germline CDR1 and CDR2 sequences are ENHRY and SYGVKD. CDR3 in amino acids: CAISEPHTGTSGTFTDTQYF. The CDR3 DNA reads TGTGCCATCAGTGAGCCACACACCGGGACTAGCGGGACTTTCACAGATACGCAGTATTTT.

The table lists this clonotype with many counts. J is TRBJ2-7 and V is TRBV7-9; 12 bases map to TRBD2. Germline V CDR1 and CDR2: SEHNR, FQNEAQ (reference sequence). Trimming at V came to 6 bases and at J to 2 bases, leaving 5 bases not matched to a gene. The CDR3 extends over 15 amino acids. CDR3 loop: CASRPGLAGPYEQYV. The CDR3 DNA is TGTGCCAGCAGGCCCGGACTAGCGGGACCCTACGAGCAGTACGTC.

This clonotype was counted at least ten times. J is TRBJ1-3 and V is TRBV7-2; 7 bases match TRBD1. CDR3 length: 17 residues. J gave up 0 bases and V 5 bases, and 10 bases lay outside the gene matches. Germline CDR1 and CDR2: SGHTA and FQGNSA. The CDR3 coding sequence is TGTGCCAGCAGCCTCCAGACAGGGATAAGCTCTGGAAACACCATATATTTT. It translates to CASSLQTGISSGNTIYF.

In this sample, this clonotype turned up many times. Here the CDR3 DNA reads TGTGCCAGCAGCTTAGCCCCGGGACCCAACTACGAGCAGTACTTC. Translation: CASSLAPGPNYEQYF. The J gene is TRBJ2-7, the V gene TRBV11-3; either TRBD1 or TRBD2 may fit D (5 bases each). V shed 1 base and J shed 3 bases, with 13 bases lying between them. Germline assignment: CDR1 SGHNT and CDR2 YENEEA. There are 15 residues in the CDR3.

This clonotype was seen at least ten times. The V call is TRBV20-1, the J call TRBJ1-3; TRBD1 agrees at 10 bases. CDR3 size: 14 residues. Looked up from germline, CDR1 is DFQATT and CDR2 is SNEGSKA (reference sequence). Trimming cost V 6 bases and J 4 bases; bases outside gene matches: 6. Here the CDR3 reads CSAQDRGRGNTIYF. CDR3 coding DNA: TGCAGTGCCCAGGACAGGGGGAGAGGAAACACCATATATTTT.

This clonotype was detected many times. The genes are TRBV5-6 and TRBJ2-5; the D gene is possibly TRBD1 (6 bases). Trimming pared 4 bases from V and 7 bases from J, leaving 14 bases between. CDR1 and CDR2 from the germline V gene are SGHDT and YYEEEE. This CDR3 has 13 amino acids. For the CDR3, the DNA is TGTGCCAGCAGCGTGACAGGTCCCGGGACCCAGTACTTC. Translating it yields CASSVTGPGTQYF.

This clonotype was seen many times. CDR3 sequence: CASSPPQAGYQETQYF. CDR3 coding DNA: TGCGCCAGCAGCCCTCCACAGGCGGGGTACCAAGAGACCCAGTACTTC. This rearrangement joins TRBV5-1 to TRBJ2-5; D is perhaps TRBD2 (6 bases). The CDR3 length is 16 residues. Looked up from germline, CDR1 is SGHRS and CDR2 is YFSETQ. Trimming stripped 4 bases from V and 0 bases from J, with 16 bases between. Combining the CDR3 with reference TRBV5-1 and TRBJ2-5 gives the whole variable domain KAGVTQTPRYLIKTRGQQVTLSCSPISGHRSVSWYQQTPGQGLQFLFEYFSETQRNKGNFPGRFSGRQFSNSRSEMNVSTLELGDSALYLCASSPPQAGYQETQYFGPGTRLLVL.

Many counts were recorded for this clonotype. This sequence joins TRBV4-3 and TRBJ2-3, with D maybe TRBD2 (6 bases). There are 16 residues in the CDR3. Germline V gives CDR1 LGHNA, CDR2 YSLEER. Trimming cost V 0 bases and J 2 bases, with 12 bases left between them. The CDR3 DNA follows: TGCGCCAGCAGCCAAGAAGCCGGACTACACACAGATACGCAGTATTTT. The encoded protein is CASSQEAGLHTDTQYF.

In this sample, this clonotype turned up a few times. The gene calls are TRBV4-3 and TRBJ2-2; D not resolved. V lost 0 bases and J lost 5, with 7 bases in between. Germline-derived CDR1 and CDR2 are LGHNA and YSLEER. There are 14 residues in the CDR3. The CDR3 loop is CASSQDRRTGELFF. Written as DNA, the CDR3 is TGCGCCAGCAGCCAAGATCGAAGAACCGGGGAGCTGTTTTTT.

This clonotype occurred many times. The V call is TRBV4-1, the J call TRBJ1-5; D unclear. Germline values: CDR1 MGHRA, CDR2 YSYEKL. CDR3 length: 15 amino acids. V was clipped by 3 bases and J by 4 bases, with 13 bases between them. CDR3 in DNA: TGCGCCAGCAGCCAGCACAGTAGTCTAAATCAGCCCCAGCATTTT. Translating gives CASSQHSSLNQPQHF.

This clonotype was picked up many times. The V gene is TRBV4-3, the J gene TRBJ1-1; D is ambiguous. The germline CDR1 and CDR2 sequences are LGHNA and YSLEER. This CDR3 is built from 16 residues. V was cut by 1 base and J by 0 bases, with 12 bases left in between. This chain's CDR3 is CASSQVLGNMNTEAFF. Written as DNA, the CDR3 is TGCGCCAGCAGCCAAGTTTTGGGGAACATGAACACTGAAGCTTTCTTT.

This clonotype was picked up many times. The rearrangement links TRBV5-1 to TRBJ2-1; tentatively, D is TRBD1 (5 bases). CDR1 is SGHRS, CDR2 YFSETQ, per germline. CDR3 length: 14 residues. V lost 2 bases, J lost 9 bases, and 15 bases lay in between. The CDR3 protein is CASSLAGSVGEQFF. The CDR3, as DNA: TGCGCCAGCAGCTTAGCAGGGTCGGTGGGTGAGCAGTTCTTC.

This clonotype was recorded a few times. The rearrangement links TRBV3-1 to TRBJ2-1; TRBD2 matches 10 bases. Germline V gene data show CDR1 as LGHDT and CDR2 as YNNKEL (reference sequence). Trimming removed 0 bases from V and 7 bases from J; junction bases left unmatched: 9. CDR3 length: 17 residues. For the CDR3, the DNA is TGTGCCAGCAGCCAAGATCCCCTACTAGCGGGATGGAATGAGCAGTTCTTC. Translation gives CASSQDPLLAGWNEQFF.

V and J are TRBV11-3 and TRBJ2-5; D is possibly TRBD2 (5 bases). V dropped 5 bases and J dropped 5 bases, with 24 bases sitting between them. CDR3 length: 17 residues. Germline lookup yields CDR1 SGHNT and CDR2 YENEEA. The CDR3 DNA is TGTGCCAGCAGCCTACCCTTCGGCGCTTCGGCGGGCGAGACCCAGTACTTC. Translating it yields CASSLPFGASAGETQYF.

This clonotype was seen repeatedly, ten times or more. The rearrangement links TRBV20-1 to TRBJ2-5; TRBD1 matches at 9 bases. Germline V CDR1 and CDR2: DFQATT, SNEGSKA (reference sequence). The CDR3 length is 15 residues. The J segment lost 6 bases and the V segment lost 6 bases, leaving 14 bases of the junction unmatched. CDR3 DNA sequence: TGCAGTGCCACCCCGGGGGACAGGGTCAAGAAGACCCAGTACTTC. It specifies CSATPGDRVKKTQYF.